This T cell receptor (beta chain) was obtained from a study of T-cell reconstitution after alpha-beta-depleted transplantation in children. TCRbeta library construction was performed incorporating unique molecular identifiers. TCRdb reprocessed the PCR reads with MiXCR, giving one entry per CDR3 protein. Of around 480,000 distinct CDR3 sequences listed, 30% to 35% are singletons. This clonotype showed up just a few times. This sample comprised PBMCs from the stem cell graft donor, obtained from the stem cell graft. This receptor was obtained from a human donor who donated a stem cell graft to a child with aplastic anemia.

In DNA, the CDR3 is TGCAGCGTAGGACTAGCGGGAGCCCCCTCCTACAATGAGCAGTTCTTC. It yields the protein CSVGLAGAPSYNEQFF. V gene TRBV29-1 combines with J gene TRBJ2-1; 13 bases fit TRBD2. Germline V lookup: CDR1 SQVTM, CDR2 ANQGSEA. J gave up 0 bases and V 6 bases, and 5 bases lay outside the gene matches. The CDR3 loop spans 16 amino acids.